The TCR beta chain under discussion was sequenced for a study of CD4+ T cells in melanoma. As to this clone: Its cognate antigen is unknown.

V lost 7 bases and J lost 7, with 7 bases in between. The CDR3 totals 11 residues. CDR1 and CDR2 (germline): SNHLY, FYNNEI. Only in-frame clones appear in the TCRdb table, and some are missing; sequencing was by immunoSEQ multiplex PCR. This repertoire shows 120,000 to 150,000 clones, about 90% found once; its top ten account for less than 2%. General study findings and limits: Reportedly, melanoma neoantigen-specific CD4+ T cells showed varied differentiation states. CD8+ T cell, macrophage and B cell function reportedly correlated with neoantigen-specific CD4+ T cells.

The TCR sequence derives from a human donor with melanoma. The chain is built from TRBV2 and TRBJ1-4; D gene uncertain. CDR3 DNA sequence: TGTGCCAGCATCCTGGGTGAAAAACTGTTTTTT. Protein: CASILGEKLFF.